This TCR beta chain stems from a study of OX40 agonist ivuxolimab in advanced cancers. Study details: Ivuxolimab was delivered to patients intravenously every 2 weeks at doses spanning 0.01 to 10 mg/kg. Partial responses were recorded for three patients, including one with hepatocellular carcinoma and two with cutaneous melanoma.

This CDR3 spans 15 amino acids. Looked up from germline, CDR1 is LNHDA and CDR2 is SQIVND (reference sequence). Trimming took 8 bases from V and 6 from J; bases not matched to a gene: 14. About this clone: Its antigen is unknown.

Study-wide results and caveats: At 0.1 to 3.0 mg/kg, CD4+ and CD8+ blood T cells expanded clonally by week 6.

The protocol was immunoSEQ multiplex PCR, while the TCRdb copy is restricted to in-frame clones and leaves out a portion. This table holds 50,000 to 65,000 clones, roughly 90% found once. The V gene is TRBV19, the J gene TRBJ1-2; 8 nucleotides align to TRBD1. Sequenced here: CD4+ or CD8+ T cells sorted from blood, sampled in a trial of the OX40 agonist ivuxolimab. This TCR derives from an adult with an advanced solid tumor such as melanoma, head and neck, liver or kidney cancer. CDR3 sequence reads: CASFPGQNRGDGYTF. CDR3 DNA: TGTGCCAGTTTTCCCGGCCAGAACAGGGGGGATGGCTACACCTTC.